The 5 T cell receptor beta chains below were found in one sample sequenced in a study of identical twins. Using its own MiXCR run on the 5' RACE reads, TCRdb lists one record per CDR3 protein. This table has 550,000 to 700,000 distinct CDR3 sequences, around a tenth appearing once. The same sample was also used in a study of yellow fever vaccine responses in identical twins.

Sequencing used PBMCs. These TCRs come from a woman younger than 30 in good health.

This chain joins TRBV20-1 and TRBJ1-5, with D unclear. This CDR3 has 13 residues. Germline CDR1 is DFQATT and CDR2 is SNEGSKA (reference sequence). Written as DNA, the CDR3 is TGCAGCGGAGACCGGGGTTTAAGGGAGCCCCAGCATTTT. Translating it yields CSGDRGLREPQHF.

This clonotype was detected only a few times. The CDR3: CASSSVAGLDTDTQYF. Written as DNA, the CDR3 is TGTGCCAGCAGTTCCGTAGCGGGGTTGGACACAGATACGCAGTATTTT. The genes are TRBV12-3 or TRBV12-4 and TRBJ2-3; 8 positions agree with TRBD2. CDR3 length: 16 residues. Trimming removed 4 bases from V and 2 bases from J; junction bases left unmatched: 8.

This clonotype was detected ten times or more. The chain is built from TRBV29-1 and TRBJ2-3; 9 nucleotides line up with TRBD2. The V gene's germline CDR1 is SQVTM and CDR2 ANQGSEA. V shed 6 bases, J shed 0 bases, and the junction held 13 bases outside the gene matches. The CDR3 totals 17 residues. The CDR3 coding sequence is TGCAGCGTCCACAGCAGTAGACTAGCGGCTAGCACAGATACGCAGTATTTT. Protein product: CSVHSSRLAASTDTQYF.

This clonotype was picked up a small number of times. The chain is built from TRBV7-2 and TRBJ2-7; the D call may be TRBD1 or TRBD2 (5 bases each). The CDR3 spans 15 residues. Germline CDR1 and CDR2: SGHTA and FQGNSA. V was shortened by 1 base and J by 3 bases, with 13 bases between the two germline ends. DNA for the CDR3: TGTGCCAGCAGCTTAGGATGGGACGGCGTCTACGAGCAGTACTTC. Amino acids: CASSLGWDGVYEQYF.

This clonotype has a handful of counts. For the CDR3, the DNA is TGCAGCGTTGAAGGGCAGGGGCCTTTTCTGGGCAATCAGCCCCAGCATTTT. This gives the protein CSVEGQGPFLGNQPQHF. The genes are TRBV29-1 and TRBJ1-5; D is perhaps TRBD1 (6 bases). The CDR3 sequence is 17 residues long. V lost 1 base and J lost 2, with 18 bases in between. Germline CDR1 reads SQVTM; CDR2 reads ANQGSEA.